This T cell receptor beta chain came from a study of regulatory T cells in long-lasting Graves disease. The sample's time point: newly diagnosed GD, antithyroid drugs for less than 3 months. PBMC-extracted RNA yielded the TCR library. Many counts were recorded for this clonotype. No antigen is known for it. To make TCR beta libraries, researchers used iRepertoire HTBI primers and Arm-PCR of CDR3 regions. TCRdb independently ran MiXCR on the multiplex PCR reads; one entry per CDR3 protein. The sample holds 250,000 to 300,000 distinct CDR3 sequences, about 20% seen once. General observations from the study: Gene preferences differed: TRBV28, TRBJ1-2, TRBJ2-5 in persistent cases.

Deletions cut 6 bases from V and 7 bases from J, with 25 bases between. The CDR3 is 18 amino acids. The data were also submitted as part of a second study, on T cells in Graves' hyperthyroidism and ophthalmopathy. That paper notes: Thyroid ultrasound, orbital computed tomography, clinical symptoms, and serum thyroxine and TRAb underpinned diagnoses. The HTBI primer set served for first-round RT-PCR of the TCR CDR3.

The sequencing here drew on peripheral blood mononuclear cells (PBMCs), taken at new diagnosis, from a patient treated with antithyroid drugs. This TCR came from a woman in her 30s with Graves disease. This chain joins TRBV12-3 or TRBV12-4 and TRBJ1-6, with unresolved D. The DNA for the CDR3 is TGTGCCAGCAGGACCTCCCCAGTGGCCGGACGATCAAATTCACCCCTCCACTTT. Translating gives CASRTSPVAGRSNSPLHF.